The 26 T cell receptor beta chains given below trace back to one sample, sequenced in a study of blood T cell repertoires in COVID-19. The data were produced by immunoSEQ multiplex PCR, yet TCRdb's version contains in-frame clones alone and is incomplete. Among about 280,000 clones listed, 83% were seen once. Input material: peripheral blood. Receptors originate from a woman between 50 and 59 years old who had recovered from COVID-19.

This sequence joins TRBV5-1 and TRBJ2-1; perhaps TRBD2 as D (5 bases). CDR3 length: 16 residues. V dropped 0 bases and J dropped 2 bases, with 12 bases sitting between them. CDR1 and CDR2 (germline): SGHRS, YFSETQ. CDR3 nucleotide sequence: TGCGCCAGCAGCTTGGCGTACCAGCGGACCTACAATGAGCAGTTCTTC. Translated, it gives CASSLAYQRTYNEQFF.

DNA for the CDR3: TGTGCCAGCTTTGCGGGACAGGGATTCTACGAGCAGTACTTC. It is translated as CASFAGQGFYEQYF. The chain joins TRBV6-5 to TRBJ2-7; 9 bases are shared with TRBD1. Germline CDR1 MNHEY, CDR2 SVGAGI. V lost 8 bases, J lost 3 bases, and 8 bases stayed unmatched. CDR3 length: 14 amino acids.

This clone was observed once. V usage is TRBV11-1 and J usage is TRBJ2-1, with a possible D match to TRBD2 (6 bases). V was clipped by 3 bases and J by 5 bases, with 8 bases between them. This CDR3 contains 13 residues. Germline CDR1 is SGHAT and CDR2 is FQDESV (reference sequence). CDR3 in amino acids: CASSFSGNNEQFF. The CDR3 DNA sequence: TGTGCCAGCAGCTTTAGCGGAAACAATGAGCAGTTCTTC.

This rearrangement joins TRBV27 to TRBJ2-1, with D perhaps TRBD1 (6 bases). The CDR3 has 15 residues. CDR1 and CDR2 from the germline V gene are MNHEY and SMNVEV (reference sequence). Trimming cost V 6 bases and J 7 bases, with 19 bases left between them. CDR3 nucleotides: TGTGCCAGCAGCCCACAGGGCTGGGGTTTAAATGAGCAGTTCTTC. Translating gives CASSPQGWGLNEQFF.

This clone was picked up one time. The V and J genes are TRBV18 and TRBJ2-3; 8 bases fit TRBD2. CDR1 KGHSH and CDR2 LQKENI come from the germline V gene. Trimming at V came to 4 bases and at J to 1 base, leaving 7 bases not matched to a gene. This CDR3 contains 16 residues. The CDR3 is CASSLVAGTGTDTQYF. The CDR3 DNA follows: TGTGCCAGCTCACTGGTAGCGGGGACTGGCACAGATACGCAGTATTTT.

CDR3 sequence reads: CASSPSGATYEQYF. The CDR3 bases are TGTGCCAGTAGCCCTAGCGGGGCGACCTACGAGCAGTACTTC. The chain combines TRBV19 with TRBJ2-7; 9 bases are a match to TRBD2. The CDR3 is 14 amino acids. The germline gives CDR1 LNHDA, CDR2 SQIVND (reference sequence). Unmatched junction bases numbered 5, after V lost 6 bases and J lost 2 bases.

This clone was observed a single time. The V call is TRBV13, the J call TRBJ2-7; D is ambiguous. V was shortened by 0 bases and J by 1 base, with 4 bases between the two germline ends. The CDR3 has 13 residues. Germline CDR1 reads PRHDT; CDR2 reads FYEKMQ (reference sequence). CDR3 in amino acids: CASSLGQSYEQYF. Here the CDR3 DNA reads TGTGCCAGCAGCTTAGGCCAATCCTACGAGCAGTACTTC.

The chain recombines TRBV27 with TRBJ2-7; possibly TRBD2 for D (6 bases). Germline V gene data show CDR1 as MNHEY and CDR2 as SMNVEV (reference sequence). The CDR3 sequence is 15 residues long. V was shortened by 5 bases and J by 6 bases, with 20 bases between the two germline ends. This chain's CDR3 is CASSATGLFLSEQYF. Written as DNA, the CDR3 is TGTGCCAGCAGTGCCACGGGACTCTTTTTAAGCGAGCAGTACTTC.

The V gene is TRBV13, the J gene TRBJ1-1, with D possibly TRBD1 on 5 matching bases. The length of the CDR3 is 15 residues. Germline values: CDR1 PRHDT, CDR2 FYEKMQ (reference sequence). Trimming shortened V by 1 base and J by 1 base, and 10 bases separated the two germline ends. CDR3 protein: CASSLESTENTEAFF. CDR3 sequence (DNA): TGTGCCAGCAGCTTAGAATCGACAGAGAACACTGAAGCTTTCTTT. Variable domain in full (rest from reference TRBV13 and TRBJ1-1): AAGVIQSPRHLIKEKRETATLKCYPIPRHDTVYWYQQGPGQDPQFLISFYEKMQSDKGSIPDRFSAQQFSDYHSELNMSSLELGDSALYFCASSLESTENTEAFFGQGTRLTVV.

The rearrangement joins TRBV18 to TRBJ2-7; the D gene is possibly TRBD1 (6 bases). The CDR3 contains 15 residues. CDR1 KGHSH and CDR2 LQKENI come from the germline V gene. Trimming took 3 bases from V and 7 from J, leaving 19 bases between them. The CDR3 loop reads CASSPSGHPVWEQYF. The CDR3 bases are TGTGCCAGCTCACCGTCGGGACACCCAGTTTGGGAGCAGTACTTC.

This clone came up many times. Other DNA variants within this sample encode the same CDR3. The J gene is TRBJ1-3, the V gene TRBV18, with TRBD1 as a possible D gene (5 bases). Trimming left V 5 bases short and J 0 bases short, with 14 bases between. The CDR3 contains 16 residues. CDR1 KGHSH and CDR2 LQKENI come from the germline V gene. The DNA for the CDR3 is TGTGCCAGCTCAGAAATTGGACATCGCTCTGGAAACACCATATATTTT. This gives the protein CASSEIGHRSGNTIYF.

The rearrangement uses TRBV7-2 and TRBJ2-4; D ambiguous. Trimming pared 1 base from V and 6 bases from J, leaving 7 bases between. The CDR3 consists of 13 residues. Germline CDR1 SGHTA, CDR2 FQGNSA. In DNA form, the CDR3 reads TGTGCCAGCAGCTTAGATATCTCAAACATTCAGTACTTC. It codes for CASSLDISNIQYF.

V is TRBV27 and J is TRBJ2-3, with 9 nucleotides matching TRBD2. V lost 0 bases to trimming and J lost 7 bases; unmatched junction nucleotides: 8. CDR3 length equals 16 residues. Looked up from germline, CDR1 is MNHEY and CDR2 is SMNVEV (reference sequence). The CDR3 nucleotides are TGTGCCAGCAGTTTATCCCGTGGGACTAGCTTCAATACGCAGTATTTT. Its translation is CASSLSRGTSFNTQYF.

The gene calls are TRBV18 and TRBJ1-2, with TRBD1 identical over 8 bases. The CDR3 covers 15 residues. Trimming removed 3 bases from V and 2 bases from J; junction bases left unmatched: 5. Germline V lookup: CDR1 KGHSH, CDR2 LQKENI. CDR3 region: CASSPRTGTNYGYTF. CDR3 nucleotide sequence: TGTGCCAGCTCACCTAGGACAGGGACAAACTATGGCTACACCTTC.

This clone occurred once. The chain is built from TRBV5-1 and TRBJ2-1; TRBD1 might be the D (6 bases). Germline lookup yields CDR1 SGHRS and CDR2 YFSETQ. V was cut by 4 bases and J by 5 bases, with 7 bases left in between. The CDR3 runs to 12 residues. CDR3 residues: CASSRQDNEQFF. CDR3 in DNA: TGCGCCAGCAGCAGACAGGACAATGAGCAGTTCTTC.

V is TRBV7-2 and J is TRBJ1-2, with TRBD1 matching 9 bases. V trimming: 6 bases; J trimming: 14 bases; junction bases outside the gene matches: 7. The germline CDR1 and CDR2 sequences are SGHTA and FQGNSA. CDR3 length: 11 residues. The CDR3 DNA reads TGTGCCAGCAGTCGGGACAGGGAGGAGACCTTC. Translated, it gives CASSRDREETF.

The chain combines TRBV4-3 with TRBJ2-2; no definite D call. The germline V and J ends were trimmed by 3 bases and 2 bases, with 10 bases remaining between them. The CDR3 has 15 residues. The germline V gene has CDR1 LGHNA and CDR2 YSLEER. The CDR3 coding sequence is TGCGCCAGCAGCCAGGTACAGAGAAACACCGGGGAGCTGTTTTTT. Its protein product is CASSQVQRNTGELFF.

The rearrangement uses TRBV19 and TRBJ2-7; 16 bases are a match to TRBD2. This CDR3 is built from 16 residues. Germline V gene data show CDR1 as LNHDA and CDR2 as SQIVND (reference sequence). J lost 4 bases, V lost 3 bases, and 3 bases had no gene match. CDR3 loop: CASSMGLAGGPYEQYF. CDR3 nucleotide sequence: TGTGCCAGTAGTATGGGACTAGCGGGAGGGCCGTACGAGCAGTACTTC.

The rearrangement joins TRBV6-2 or TRBV6-3 to TRBJ1-2; 7 nucleotides match TRBD1. Germline V gives CDR1 MNHEY, CDR2 SVGEGT. The CDR3 runs to 14 residues. J gave up 1 base and V 6 bases, and 5 bases lay outside the gene matches. This chain's CDR3 is CASSRTGHNYGYTF. The DNA of the CDR3 is TGTGCCAGCAGCCGGACAGGTCATAACTATGGCTACACCTTC.

The chain combines TRBV6-6 with TRBJ1-3; unclear D gene. CDR1 and CDR2 (germline): MNHNY, SVGAGI (reference sequence). V was shortened by 6 bases and J by 0 bases, with 9 bases between the two germline ends. CDR3 length: 14 residues. CDR3 sequence: CASSTTSSGNTIYF. Written as DNA, the CDR3 is TGTGCCAGCAGCACAACAAGCTCTGGAAACACCATATATTTT.

V usage is TRBV28 and J usage is TRBJ1-4; D ambiguous. The CDR3 runs to 13 residues. Germline V gene sequence: CDR1 MDHEN, CDR2 SYDVKM. V was pared by 3 bases and J by 6 bases, with 8 bases between. CDR3 amino acids: CASSFRKDEKLFF. The CDR3 DNA sequence: TGTGCCAGCAGTTTCAGGAAAGATGAAAAACTGTTTTTT. Looking up the rest from reference TRBV28 and TRBJ1-4 gives the full variable domain: DVKVTQSSRYLVKRTGEKVFLECVQDMDHENMFWYRQDPGLGLRLIYFSYDVKMKEKGDIPEGYSVSREKKERFSLILESASTNQTSMYLCASSFRKDEKLFFGSGTQLSVL.

The chain couples TRBV19 to TRBJ1-1; unclear D gene. V was cut by 8 bases and J by 7 bases, with 14 bases left in between. This CDR3 contains 12 residues. Germline V gene sequence: CDR1 LNHDA, CDR2 SQIVND (reference sequence). In DNA, the CDR3 is TGTGCCAGTCAGGTCCTGCTGGGTGAAGCTTTCTTT. This translates into CASQVLLGEAFF.

This clone was observed once. The chain links TRBV27 to TRBJ2-1; the D is unclear. Germline V gene lookup returns CDR1 MNHEY and CDR2 SMNVEV (reference sequence). The CDR3 has 16 amino acids. With 5 bases removed from V and 2 bases from J, the gap between germline ends came to 16 bases. CDR3 amino acids: CASSHPPYRTYNEQFF. The CDR3, as DNA: TGTGCCAGCAGTCACCCCCCCTACCGAACCTACAATGAGCAGTTCTTC.

The chain uses TRBV7-9 and TRBJ2-7; perhaps TRBD2 as D (5 bases). The CDR3 is made up of 15 amino acids. V gave up 0 bases and J gave up 0 bases, with 9 bases separating them. From germline, CDR1 is SEHNR and CDR2 FQNEAQ (reference sequence). The CDR3 DNA reads as TGTGCCAGCAGCTTAGCGGCCGACTACTCCTACGAGCAGTACTTC. Protein product: CASSLAADYSYEQYF.

This clone was picked up a small number of times. This rearrangement joins TRBV6-1 to TRBJ2-1, with TRBD1 identical over 9 bases. V lost 3 bases and J lost 4; bases outside the gene matches: 13. Germline values: CDR1 MNHNS, CDR2 SASEGT. The CDR3 is 18 residues long. The CDR3 DNA sequence: TGTGCCAGCAGTGAGCCGGGACAGGGATTTTGGAAGTACAATGAGCAGTTCTTC. This translates into CASSEPGQGFWKYNEQFF.

The chain links TRBV10-3 to TRBJ2-1; TRBD2 matches 11 bases. V lost 3 bases and J lost 2; bases outside the gene matches: 15. There are 20 residues in the CDR3. In germline, CDR1 is ENHRY, CDR2 SYGVKD. CDR3 in amino acids: CAISDGFGTSGGDTYNEQFF. The CDR3 DNA follows: TGTGCCATCAGTGATGGATTCGGAACTAGCGGGGGAGATACCTACAATGAGCAGTTCTTC.